This is a list of T cell receptor beta chains from one sample in a study of T cell changes during pregnancy in multiple sclerosis. Measured with immunoSEQ multiplex PCR; TCRdb has only the in-frame clones, and not every one. The data hold tens of thousands of clones, with 70% to 90% observed a single time. Sequenced here: CD4+ T cells from peripheral blood mononuclear cells, sampled after pregnancy. These receptors originate from a female donor with multiple sclerosis, enrolled in a pregnancy study. The CDR3 runs from the conserved cysteine through the conserved F or W. Each record gives: V gene, D gene, J gene, CDR3 DNA, CDR3 protein. The D gene is left open where the match is weak.

TRBV5-1	TRBD1	TRBJ1-1	TGCGCCAGCCGGCTGGGGACAGAGAACACTGAAGCTTTCTTT	CASRLGTENTEAFF
TRBV5-1	TRBD2	TRBJ2-2	TGCGCCAGCAGTTCCTCCCCAGCGGGGGGAGCTAACACCGGGGAGCTGTTTTTT	CASSSSPAGGANTGELFF
TRBV7-9	TRBD1	TRBJ2-7	TGTGCCAGCAGCTTGACGATACTGCCGGGACAGGGGCGGAACGAGCAGTACTTC	CASSLTILPGQGRNEQYF
TRBV28	-	TRBJ1-5	TGTGCCAGCAGTTTAGTCTCAAGGGGTCAGCCCCAGCATTTT	CASSLVSRGQPQHF
TRBV5-4	-	TRBJ1-5	TGTGCCAGCAGCCGGGGGAGGGGGGATCGTCAGCCCCAGCATTTT	CASSRGRGDRQPQHF
TRBV6-4	-	TRBJ2-3	TGTGCCAGCAGAATGACAGTCACAGATACGCAGTATTTT	CASRMTVTDTQYF
TRBV13	TRBD1	TRBJ2-7	TGTGCCAGCAGACCTAACGGGGACAGCTCCTACGAGCAGTACTTC	CASRPNGDSSYEQYF
TRBV11-3	TRBD2	TRBJ2-7	TGTGCCAGCAGCTTGGGAGGGGATGGGTACGAGCAGTACTTC	CASSLGGDGYEQYF
TRBV5-1	TRBD1	TRBJ1-2	TGCGCCAGCAGCCGGGACAGCTATAACTATGGCTACACCTTC	CASSRDSYNYGYTF
TRBV6-6	-	TRBJ2-1	TGTGCCAGCAGTTACGTCGGGAGCTCCTACAATGAGCAGTTCTTC	CASSYVGSSYNEQFF